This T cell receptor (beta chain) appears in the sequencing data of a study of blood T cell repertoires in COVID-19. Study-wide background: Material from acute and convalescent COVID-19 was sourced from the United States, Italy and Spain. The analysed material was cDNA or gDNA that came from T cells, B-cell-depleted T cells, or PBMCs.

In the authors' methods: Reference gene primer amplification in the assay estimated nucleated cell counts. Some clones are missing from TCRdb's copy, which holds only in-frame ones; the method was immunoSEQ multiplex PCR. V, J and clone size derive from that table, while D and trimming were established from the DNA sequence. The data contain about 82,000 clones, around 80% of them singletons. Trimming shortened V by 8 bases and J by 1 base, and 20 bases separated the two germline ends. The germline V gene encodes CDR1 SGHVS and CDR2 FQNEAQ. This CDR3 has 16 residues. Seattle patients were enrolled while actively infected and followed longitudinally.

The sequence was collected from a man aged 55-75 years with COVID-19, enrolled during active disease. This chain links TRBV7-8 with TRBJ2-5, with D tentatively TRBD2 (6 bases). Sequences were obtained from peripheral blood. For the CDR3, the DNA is TGTGCCAGCGCTGGCGGGGCAGGTCGGGGCCAAGAGACCCAGTACTTC. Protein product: CASAGGAGRGQETQYF. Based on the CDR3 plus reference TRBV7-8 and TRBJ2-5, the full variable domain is GAGVSQSPRYKVAKRGQDVALRCDPISGHVSLFWYQQALGQGPEFLTYFQNEAQLDKSGLPSDRFFAERPEGSVSTLKIQRTQQEDSAVYLCASAGGAGRGQETQYFGPGTRLLVL.